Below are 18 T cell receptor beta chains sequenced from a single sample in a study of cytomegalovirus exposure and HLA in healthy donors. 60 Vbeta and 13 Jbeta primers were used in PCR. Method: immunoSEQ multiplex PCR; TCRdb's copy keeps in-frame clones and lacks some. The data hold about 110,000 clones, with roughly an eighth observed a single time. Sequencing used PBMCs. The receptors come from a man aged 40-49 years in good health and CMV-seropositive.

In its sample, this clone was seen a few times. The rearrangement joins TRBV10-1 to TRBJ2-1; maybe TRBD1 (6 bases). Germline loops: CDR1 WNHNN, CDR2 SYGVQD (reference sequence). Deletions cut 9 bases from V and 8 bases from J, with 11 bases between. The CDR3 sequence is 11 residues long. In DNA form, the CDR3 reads TGCGCCAGTGGACAGTTGGATGAGCAGTTCTTC. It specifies CASGQLDEQFF.

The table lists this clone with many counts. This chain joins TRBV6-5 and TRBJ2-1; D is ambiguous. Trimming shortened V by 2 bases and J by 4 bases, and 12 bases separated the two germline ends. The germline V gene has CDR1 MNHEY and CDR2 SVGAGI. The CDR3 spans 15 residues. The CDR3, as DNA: TGTGCCAGCAGTTACATGGCGGAGAGTTACAATGAGCAGTTCTTC. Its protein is CASSYMAESYNEQFF.

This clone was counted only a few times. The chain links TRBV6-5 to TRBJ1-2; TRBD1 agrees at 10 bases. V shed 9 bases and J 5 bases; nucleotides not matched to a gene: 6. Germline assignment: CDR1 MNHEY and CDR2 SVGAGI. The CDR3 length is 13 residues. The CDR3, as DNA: TGTGCCAGTACCGGGACAGGGGTTTATGGCTACACCTTC. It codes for CASTGTGVYGYTF.

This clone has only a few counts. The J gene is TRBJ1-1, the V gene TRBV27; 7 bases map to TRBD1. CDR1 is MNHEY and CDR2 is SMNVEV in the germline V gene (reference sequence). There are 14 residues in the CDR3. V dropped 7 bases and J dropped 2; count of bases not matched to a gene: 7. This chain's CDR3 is CASTTKGANTEAFF. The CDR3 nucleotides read TGTGCCAGCACCACCAAGGGGGCAAACACTGAAGCTTTCTTT.

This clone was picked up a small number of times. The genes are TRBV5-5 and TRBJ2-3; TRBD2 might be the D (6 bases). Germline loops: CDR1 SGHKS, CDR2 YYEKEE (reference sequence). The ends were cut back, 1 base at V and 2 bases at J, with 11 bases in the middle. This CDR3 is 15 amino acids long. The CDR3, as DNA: TGTGCCAGCAGCTTGCACGGGGGTTACACAGATACGCAGTATTTT. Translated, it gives CASSLHGGYTDTQYF.

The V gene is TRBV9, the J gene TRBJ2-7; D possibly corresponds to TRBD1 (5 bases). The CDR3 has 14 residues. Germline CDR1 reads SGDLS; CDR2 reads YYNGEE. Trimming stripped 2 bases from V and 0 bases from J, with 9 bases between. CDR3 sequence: CASSVPQGSYEQYF. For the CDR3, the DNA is TGTGCCAGCAGCGTGCCCCAGGGCTCCTACGAGCAGTACTTC.

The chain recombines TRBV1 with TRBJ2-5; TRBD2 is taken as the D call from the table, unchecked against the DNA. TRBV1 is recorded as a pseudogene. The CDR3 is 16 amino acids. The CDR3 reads CASSQDAGTSGRREYF. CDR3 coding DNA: TGCGCCAGCAGCCAAGACGCCGGGACTAGCGGCCGACGGGAGTACTTC.

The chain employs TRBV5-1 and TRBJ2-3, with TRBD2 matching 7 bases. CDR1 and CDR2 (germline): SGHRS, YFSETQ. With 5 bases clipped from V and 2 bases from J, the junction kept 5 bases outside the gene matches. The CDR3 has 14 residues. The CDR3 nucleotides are TGCGCCAGCAGATGGACTAGTTACACAGATACGCAGTATTTT. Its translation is CASRWTSYTDTQYF.

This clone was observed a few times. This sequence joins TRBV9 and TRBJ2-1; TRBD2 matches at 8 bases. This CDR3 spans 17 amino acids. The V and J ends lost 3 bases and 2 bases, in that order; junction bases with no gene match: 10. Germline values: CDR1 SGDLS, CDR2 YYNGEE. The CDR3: CASSGSGTQNTYNEQFF. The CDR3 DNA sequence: TGTGCCAGCAGCGGTAGCGGGACTCAAAATACCTACAATGAGCAGTTCTTC.

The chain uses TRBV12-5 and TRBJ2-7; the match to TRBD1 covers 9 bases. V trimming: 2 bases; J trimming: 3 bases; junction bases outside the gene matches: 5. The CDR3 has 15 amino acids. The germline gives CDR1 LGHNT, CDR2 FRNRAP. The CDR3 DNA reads TGTGCTAGTGGTTTGTTGGTGACAGGGGGCTACGAGCAGTACTTC. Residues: CASGLLVTGGYEQYF.

CDR3 in amino acids: CASSTTGGQPQHF. Here the CDR3 DNA reads TGTGCCAGCAGCACCACAGGGGGCCAGCCCCAGCATTTT. The chain recombines TRBV5-8 with TRBJ1-5; TRBD1 aligns across 9 bases. The V segment lost 4 bases and the J segment 7 bases; nucleotides outside the gene matches: 3. Germline V CDR1 and CDR2: SGHTS, YDEGEE. The CDR3 runs to 13 residues. The whole variable domain, filled in from reference TRBV5-8 and TRBJ1-5, reads EAGVTQSPTHLIKTRGQQATLRCSPISGHTSVYWYQQALGLGLQFLLWYDEGEERNRGNFPPRFSGRQFPNYSSELNVNALELEDSALYLCASSTTGGQPQHFGDGTRLSIL.

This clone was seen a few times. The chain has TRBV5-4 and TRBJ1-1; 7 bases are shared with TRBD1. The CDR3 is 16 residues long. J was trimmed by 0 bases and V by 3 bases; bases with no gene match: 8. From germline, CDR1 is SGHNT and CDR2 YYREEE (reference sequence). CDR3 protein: CASSWPGTVLNTEAFF. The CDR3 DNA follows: TGTGCCAGCAGCTGGCCCGGGACAGTTCTGAACACTGAAGCTTTCTTT.

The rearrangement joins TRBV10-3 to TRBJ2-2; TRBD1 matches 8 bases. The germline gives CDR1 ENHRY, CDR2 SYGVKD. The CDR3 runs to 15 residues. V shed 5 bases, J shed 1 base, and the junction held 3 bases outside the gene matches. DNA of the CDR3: TGTGCCATCAGTCCCGGGACAGGGAACACCGGGGAGCTGTTTTTT. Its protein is CAISPGTGNTGELFF.

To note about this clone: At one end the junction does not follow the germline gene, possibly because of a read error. This CDR3 is CASSLPSRRIF. The CDR3 DNA is TGTGCCAGCAGCTTACCTTCCAGGCGAATCTTT. The gene calls are TRBV11-2 and TRBJ1-1; no clear D. Looked up from germline, CDR1 is SGHAT and CDR2 is FQNNGV. This CDR3 is built from 11 residues.

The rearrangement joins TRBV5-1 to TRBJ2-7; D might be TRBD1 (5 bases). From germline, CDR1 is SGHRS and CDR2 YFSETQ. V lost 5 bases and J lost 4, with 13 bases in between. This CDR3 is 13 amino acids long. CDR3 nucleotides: TGCGCCAGCAGGACCGACAGCCGATACGAGCAGTACTTC. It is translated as CASRTDSRYEQYF.

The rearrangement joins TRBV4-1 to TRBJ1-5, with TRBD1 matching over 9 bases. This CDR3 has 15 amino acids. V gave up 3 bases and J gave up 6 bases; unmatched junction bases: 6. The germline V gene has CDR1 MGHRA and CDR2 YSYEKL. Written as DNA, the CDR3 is TGCGCCAGCAGCCACCGACAGGGGGGTGTTCAGCCCCAGCATTTT. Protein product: CASSHRQGGVQPQHF.

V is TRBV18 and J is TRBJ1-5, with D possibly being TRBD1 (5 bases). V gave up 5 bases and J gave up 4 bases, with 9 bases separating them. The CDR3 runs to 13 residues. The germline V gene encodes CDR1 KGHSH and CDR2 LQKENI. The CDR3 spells CASSAGTNQPQHF. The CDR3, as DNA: TGTGCCAGCTCAGCGGGGACGAATCAGCCCCAGCATTTT.

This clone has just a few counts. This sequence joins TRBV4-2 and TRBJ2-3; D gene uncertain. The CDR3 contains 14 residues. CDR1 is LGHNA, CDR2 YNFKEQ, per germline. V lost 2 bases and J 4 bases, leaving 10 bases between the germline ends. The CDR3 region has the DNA TGTGCCAGCAGCCAATCCGGTTGGTCAGATACGCAGTATTTT. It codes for CASSQSGWSDTQYF.